Listed here are 7 T cell receptor beta chains from one sample, sequenced in a study of T cell responses to AZD1222 COVID-19 vaccine. The table came from immunoSEQ multiplex PCR; TCRdb's copy has only in-frame clones and leaves some out. The sample shows 200,000 or so clones, around 94% of them seen only once. The material was peripheral blood, obtained on day 0 of AZD1222 vaccination. Every receptor here comes from an adult in good health.

The chain employs TRBV5-4 and TRBJ2-5; the D gene is possibly TRBD2 (6 bases). The germline V and J ends were trimmed by 2 bases and 5 bases, with 10 bases remaining between them. Looked up from germline, CDR1 is SGHNT and CDR2 is YYREEE (reference sequence). The CDR3 runs to 13 residues. The CDR3 DNA reads TGTGCCAGCAGCTTTTCAGGGAGGGAGACCCAGTACTTC. It encodes CASSFSGRETQYF.

The chain combines TRBV6-4 with TRBJ2-1, with 10 bases aligning to TRBD2. V was clipped by 6 bases and J by 7 bases; unmatched bases: 12. The CDR3 consists of 16 residues. CDR1 MRHNA and CDR2 SNTAGT come from the germline V gene. The CDR3 nucleotides are TGTGCCAGCAGACCCCCCGTAAGCGGGAGGGTTAATGAGCAGTTCTTC. Protein: CASRPPVSGRVNEQFF.

This sequence joins TRBV19 and TRBJ1-5; D perhaps matches TRBD1 (6 bases). The germline V gene encodes CDR1 LNHDA and CDR2 SQIVND (reference sequence). This CDR3 has 15 residues. V was cut by 2 bases and J by 1 base, with 9 bases left in between. CDR3 region: CASSITGSSNQPQHF. DNA for the CDR3: TGTGCCAGTAGTATAACAGGGTCGAGCAATCAGCCCCAGCATTTT.

This chain joins TRBV29-1 and TRBJ1-4; 9 bases match TRBD1. The trim removed 7 bases at V and 6 bases at J, leaving 6 bases unmatched. Germline V gene sequence: CDR1 SQVTM, CDR2 ANQGSEA. The CDR3 is 13 amino acids. CDR3 coding DNA: TGCAGCGGTCAACAGGGGGCGGATGAAAAACTGTTTTTT. This gives the protein CSGQQGADEKLFF.

V usage is TRBV29-1 and J usage is TRBJ1-2; 8 nucleotides line up with TRBD1. The CDR3 loop spans 12 amino acids. Germline V gene data show CDR1 as SQVTM and CDR2 as ANQGSEA. V lost 4 bases to trimming and J lost 6 bases; unmatched junction nucleotides: 4. The CDR3 nucleotides are TGCAGCGTTGCGGACAGGGCTGATGGCTACACCTTC. Amino acid sequence: CSVADRADGYTF.

The J gene is TRBJ2-3, the V gene TRBV9; TRBD2 agrees at 7 bases. The V gene end was trimmed by 1 base and the J gene end by 5 bases; junction bases not matched to a gene: 13. Germline CDR1 and CDR2: SGDLS and YYNGEE. CDR3 length: 17 residues. The CDR3 nucleotides read TGTGCCAGCAGCGTAATAGCAGGTAGCGGGTACGGAGATACGCAGTATTTT. This gives the protein CASSVIAGSGYGDTQYF.

This clone came up many times. The chain joins TRBV19 to TRBJ1-1, with D unresolved. CDR3 length: 13 amino acids. Trimming removed 5 bases from V and 1 base from J, with 8 bases in between. Germline lookup yields CDR1 LNHDA and CDR2 SQIVND (reference sequence). The DNA of the CDR3 is TGTGCCAGTAGTGCACAGCCGAACACTGAAGCTTTCTTT. Translating it yields CASSAQPNTEAFF.